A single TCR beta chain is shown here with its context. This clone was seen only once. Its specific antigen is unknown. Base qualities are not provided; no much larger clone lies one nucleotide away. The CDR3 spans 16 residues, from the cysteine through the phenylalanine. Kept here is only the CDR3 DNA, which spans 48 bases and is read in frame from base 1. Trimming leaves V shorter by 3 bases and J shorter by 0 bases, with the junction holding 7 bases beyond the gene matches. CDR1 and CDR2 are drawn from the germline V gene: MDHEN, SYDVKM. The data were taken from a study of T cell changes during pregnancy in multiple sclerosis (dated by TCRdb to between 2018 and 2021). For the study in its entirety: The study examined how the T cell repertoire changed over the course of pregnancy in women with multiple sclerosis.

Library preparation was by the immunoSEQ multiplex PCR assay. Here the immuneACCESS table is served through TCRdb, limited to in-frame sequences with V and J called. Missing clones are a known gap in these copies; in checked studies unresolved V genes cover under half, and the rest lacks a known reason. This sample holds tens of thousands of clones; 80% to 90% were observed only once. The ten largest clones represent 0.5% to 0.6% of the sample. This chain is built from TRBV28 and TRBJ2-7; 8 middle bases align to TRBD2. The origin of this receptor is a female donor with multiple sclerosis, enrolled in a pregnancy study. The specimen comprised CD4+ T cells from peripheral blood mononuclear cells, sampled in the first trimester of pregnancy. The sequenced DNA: TGTGCCAGCAGTTTGGGGTCGGGGGGGAGCTCCTACGAGCAGTACTTC. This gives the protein CASSLGSGGSSYEQYF. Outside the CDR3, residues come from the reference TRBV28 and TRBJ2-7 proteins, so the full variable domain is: DVKVTQSSRYLVKRTGEKVFLECVQDMDHENMFWYRQDPGLGLRLIYFSYDVKMKEKGDIPEGYSVSREKKERFSLILESASTNQTSMYLCASSLGSGGSSYEQYFGPGTRLTVT.